This TCR beta chain is drawn from a study of shared clonotypes between healthy human individuals. Study-wide results and caveats: The four-donor shared clonotypes exceeded non-shared clonotypes in generation probability, with non-shared ones scoring lower. Rarefaction indicated that sorted-subset sequencing remained incomplete although depth was large.

Comment on this clone: Its antigen is unidentified.

This CDR3 is 14 amino acids long. CDR1 and CDR2 from the germline V gene are SGHRS and YFSETQ. The ends were cut back, 7 bases at V and 0 bases at J, with 13 bases in the middle. The table came from immunoSEQ multiplex PCR; TCRdb's copy has only in-frame clones and leaves some out. The data contain 400,000 to 600,000 clones, 90% to 97% of them singletons. The V gene is TRBV5-1, the J gene TRBJ1-1; D gene uncertain. The sequence was collected from a woman aged 30 to 39 in good health. The source material was naive CD4+ T cells sorted from blood. Regarding subset: CD45RA+ positively selected. The CDR3 region is CASRRQEMNTEAFF. The CDR3 DNA reads TGCGCCAGCCGCCGTCAGGAGATGAACACTGAAGCTTTCTTT. Looking up the rest from reference TRBV5-1 and TRBJ1-1 gives the full variable domain: KAGVTQTPRYLIKTRGQQVTLSCSPISGHRSVSWYQQTPGQGLQFLFEYFSETQRNKGNFPGRFSGRQFSNSRSEMNVSTLELGDSALYLCASRRQEMNTEAFFGQGTRLTVV.